Sequencing of this T cell receptor beta chain was carried out in a study of shared clonotypes between healthy human individuals. Study-level background: CD4 naive cells filled three plates per donor, CD4 memory three, CD8 naive two and CD8 memory one.

Trimming removed 4 bases from V and 3 bases from J; junction bases left unmatched: 8. Germline V gene data show CDR1 as SGHAT and CDR2 as FQNNGV. The CDR3 totals 16 residues. The method was immunoSEQ multiplex PCR; TCRdb's version includes in-frame clones alone and lacks a portion of them. The sample contains about 580,000 clones, 95% to 98% of which appear only once. Comment on this clone: Its target is not known.

Naive CD8 cells lacked CD45RO and underwent positive selection for CCR7, leaving out terminally differentiated effector memory CD45RA+ cells. Recent vaccinations or acute infections were absent in the healthy HIV-negative adult donors. Study results and limitations: Clonotypes not shared had lower generation probabilities than those common to all four donors. Naive subsets generally had larger estimated richness than memory subsets.

The clonotype originates from a young man in good health. What was sequenced was naive CD8+ T cells sorted from blood. The chain is built from TRBV11-2 and TRBJ1-5, with 8 bases fitting TRBD1. CDR3 loop: CASSSMGQAYNQPQHF. CDR3 bases: TGTGCCAGCAGCTCCATGGGACAGGCCTACAATCAGCCCCAGCATTTT. Complete variable domain (other parts from reference TRBV11-2 and TRBJ1-5): EAGVAQSPRYKIIEKRQSVAFWCNPISGHATLYWYQQILGQGPKLLIQFQNNGVVDDSQLPKDRFSAERLKGVDSTLKIQPAKLEDSAVYLCASSSMGQAYNQPQHFGDGTRLSIL.